This T cell receptor (beta chain) is drawn from a study of CD8 T cells in ankylosing spondylitis. Libraries of TCR beta came from quantitative 5'-RACE with molecular barcodes. TCRdb used MiXCR to reprocess the 5' RACE reads, holding one entry per CDR3 protein. The data show fewer than 550,000 distinct CDR3 sequences, with 5.3% seen just once and around 3.5% held by the top ten. Overall study findings and caveats: Reportedly, significant enrichment of disease-linked clones occurred in matched ankylosing spondylitis synovial fluid. What appeared characteristic of ankylosing spondylitis blood was a TCR beta motif of seven to nine highly homologous variants. Earlier reports found some motif variants in synovial fluid and blood in reactive arthritis.

As to this clonotype: Its antigen is not known.

The V and J ends lost 6 bases and 5 bases, in that order; junction bases with no gene match: 7. This CDR3 is 14 amino acids long. V is TRBV12-3 or TRBV12-4 and J is TRBJ2-4; TRBD2 matches 7 bases. The sequence came from a male donor with ankylosing spondylitis. Material for sequencing was blood, either unsorted or a sorted T cell fraction (not recorded which). This CDR3 is CASSSWGGENIQYF. The CDR3 DNA reads TGTGCCAGCAGCTCCTGGGGGGGGGAAAACATTCAGTACTTC.